Following are 30 T cell receptor beta chains from one sample sequenced in a study of long-term antiretroviral therapy in people with HIV. This was the immunoSEQ v3.0 assay at survey level. TCRdb's table, derived via immunoSEQ multiplex PCR, lists solely in-frame clones and lacks some. Among 16,000 or so clones listed, over 75% were seen once. The material sequenced was unsorted PBMCs, taken 0.1 years before starting antiretroviral therapy. The receptors originated from a man aged 18 to 29 with HIV.

This chain connects TRBV19 to TRBJ1-4, with TRBD1 matching over 9 bases. Germline V gives CDR1 LNHDA, CDR2 SQIVND (reference sequence). The CDR3 is 15 residues long. Trimming cost V 8 bases and J 8 bases; bases outside gene matches: 12. CDR3 in DNA: TGTGCCAGTTCGGGACAGGGCGTTCTGTTAGAAAAACTGTTTTTT. It codes for CASSGQGVLLEKLFF.

The chain couples TRBV5-4 to TRBJ2-1; no clear D gene. This CDR3 is 12 amino acids long. Trimming stripped 0 bases from V and 10 bases from J, with 8 bases between. Germline CDR1 reads SGHNT; CDR2 reads YYREEE (reference sequence). This chain's CDR3 is CASSLARAEQFF. CDR3 DNA sequence: TGTGCCAGCAGCTTGGCAAGGGCGGAGCAGTTCTTC.

The chain employs TRBV7-2 and TRBJ1-5, with D uncertain. Deletions cut 0 bases from V and 7 bases from J, with 4 bases between. The CDR3 has 12 residues. Germline CDR1 and CDR2: SGHTA and FQGNSA. CDR3 amino acids: CASSLAGQPQHF. CDR3 DNA: TGTGCCAGCAGCTTAGCAGGGCAGCCCCAGCATTTT.

In its sample, this clone was seen a few times. The chain joins TRBV28 to TRBJ1-5; D is perhaps TRBD1 (5 bases). V lost 5 bases and J lost 4, with 18 bases in between. CDR1 and CDR2 (germline): MDHEN, SYDVKM. The CDR3 is 16 amino acids. The CDR3 is CASSPLGGQINQPQHF. CDR3 sequence (DNA): TGTGCCAGCAGTCCCCTTGGGGGTCAGATAAATCAGCCCCAGCATTTT.

The chain has TRBV2 and TRBJ1-5, with 7 bases identical to TRBD1. Looked up from germline, CDR1 is SNHLY and CDR2 is FYNNEI. The V and J ends lost 4 bases and 4 bases, in that order; junction bases with no gene match: 4. CDR3 size: 14 residues. This CDR3 is CASSGGGGNQPQHF. The CDR3, as DNA: TGTGCCAGCAGTGGAGGGGGCGGTAATCAGCCCCAGCATTTT.

The V and J genes are TRBV7-7 and TRBJ2-3; D is ambiguous. Trimming stripped 5 bases from V and 6 bases from J, with 12 bases between. Germline CDR1 reads SSHAT; CDR2 reads FNYEAQ (reference sequence). This CDR3 comprises 13 residues. In DNA form, the CDR3 reads TGTGCCAGCAGCCCGACCTCCGGGGATACGCAGTATTTT. Translated, it gives CASSPTSGDTQYF.

The chain couples TRBV30 to TRBJ2-7; 11 bases agree with TRBD1. Germline V lookup: CDR1 GTSNPN, CDR2 SVGIG (reference sequence). Trimming took 5 bases from V and 6 from J; bases not matched to a gene: 12. The CDR3 has 15 residues. CDR3: CAWGGGQGGVTEQYF. For the CDR3, the DNA is TGTGCCTGGGGAGGGGGACAGGGGGGGGTCACCGAGCAGTACTTC.

V usage is TRBV15 and J usage is TRBJ1-2; TRBD1 matches 8 bases. The CDR3 has 13 residues. The V segment lost 3 bases and the J segment 8 bases; nucleotides outside the gene matches: 5. Per germline, CDR1 LNHNV and CDR2 YYDKDF (reference sequence). The CDR3 sequence is CATSRRTGQGYTF. CDR3 DNA: TGTGCCACCAGCAGGAGGACAGGGCAAGGCTACACCTTC. The whole variable domain, remainder taken from reference TRBV15 and TRBJ1-2, is DAMVIQNPRYQVTQFGKPVTLSCSQTLNHNVMYWYQQKSSQAPKLLFHYYDKDFNNEADTPDNFQSRRPNTSFCFLDIRSPGLGDTAMYLCATSRRTGQGYTFGSGTRLTVV.

The rearrangement uses TRBV5-4 and TRBJ2-1, with TRBD1 matching over 11 bases. Germline-derived CDR1 and CDR2 are SGHNT and YYREEE (reference sequence). This CDR3 has 16 residues. J gave up 8 bases and V 9 bases, and 16 bases lay outside the gene matches. The CDR3 nucleotides are TGTGCCACCATTCCTGGAGGACAGGGGGCAGGTTATGAGCAGTTCTTC. It codes for CATIPGGQGAGYEQFF.

By sample fraction, this clone is medium-sized (0.01 to 0.1%). CDR3 sequence (DNA): TGTGCCAGCTCACCACCTCAGAAGTGGCCCACCTATGGCTACACCTTC. Protein product: CASSPPQKWPTYGYTF. This chain links TRBV18 with TRBJ1-2; D is uncertain. V lost 0 bases and J 4 bases, leaving 15 bases between the germline ends. This CDR3 comprises 16 residues. CDR1 is KGHSH and CDR2 is LQKENI in the germline V gene. Supplemented by reference TRBV18 and TRBJ1-2, the full variable domain reads NAGVMQNPRHLVRRRGQEARLRCSPMKGHSHVYWYRQLPEEGLKFMVYLQKENIIDESGMPKERFSAEFPKEGPSILRIQQVVRGDSAAYFCASSPPQKWPTYGYTFGSGTRLTVV.

The chain carries TRBV19 and TRBJ2-5, with unresolved D. V was cut by 5 bases and J by 2 bases, with 15 bases left in between. This CDR3 is built from 15 residues. Germline V gene sequence: CDR1 LNHDA, CDR2 SQIVND (reference sequence). This CDR3 is CASSLSPLRQETQYF. CDR3 in DNA: TGTGCCAGTAGTCTCTCCCCCTTGCGGCAAGAGACCCAGTACTTC.

This chain joins TRBV28 and TRBJ2-6, with 7 bases lining up with TRBD1. J was trimmed by 2 bases and V by 8 bases; bases with no gene match: 12. This CDR3 comprises 17 residues. Germline V gene data show CDR1 as MDHEN and CDR2 as SYDVKM. CDR3 region: CASLHVTDRAGANVLTF. For the CDR3, the DNA is TGTGCCAGCCTTCATGTAACCGACAGGGCTGGGGCCAACGTCCTGACTTTC. Looking up the rest from reference TRBV28 and TRBJ2-6 gives the full variable domain: DVKVTQSSRYLVKRTGEKVFLECVQDMDHENMFWYRQDPGLGLRLIYFSYDVKMKEKGDIPEGYSVSREKKERFSLILESASTNQTSMYLCASLHVTDRAGANVLTFGAGSRLTVL.

The genes are TRBV16 and TRBJ2-1; perhaps D is TRBD1 or TRBD2 (6 bases each). Germline values: CDR1 KGHSY, CDR2 FQNENV. V gave up 4 bases and J gave up 9 bases, with 25 bases separating them. This CDR3 spans 17 amino acids. CDR3 in amino acids: CASSRMIEKGGFSEQFF. The CDR3 DNA reads TGTGCCAGCAGCCGCATGATCGAAAAGGGGGGTTTCAGTGAGCAGTTCTTC. Full variable domain (rest looked up from reference TRBV16 and TRBJ2-1): GEEVAQTPKHLVRGEGQKAKLYCAPIKGHSYVFWYQQVLKNEFKFLISFQNENVFDETGMPKERFSAKCLPNSPCSLEIQATKLEDSAVYFCASSRMIEKGGFSEQFFGPGTRLTVL.

This clone was picked up one time. The rearrangement joins TRBV4-3 to TRBJ2-1; the D call may be TRBD1 or TRBD2 (5 bases each). V shed 2 bases and J shed 6 bases, with 14 bases lying between them. This CDR3 spans 15 amino acids. Germline loops: CDR1 LGHNA, CDR2 YSLEER. For the CDR3, the DNA is TGCGCCAGCAGCCAACCCGGGACCCTAATCAATGAGCAGTTCTTC. Translated, it gives CASSQPGTLINEQFF.

This clone was detected only once. The chain uses TRBV4-3 and TRBJ2-2, with a possible D match to TRBD2 (5 bases). The CDR3 totals 15 residues. The ends were cut back, 0 bases at V and 1 base at J, with 6 bases in the middle. Germline CDR1 is LGHNA and CDR2 is YSLEER. The CDR3 reads CASSQEEGNTGELFF. The CDR3 DNA sequence: TGCGCCAGCAGCCAAGAAGAGGGGAACACCGGGGAGCTGTTTTTT.

This CDR3 is CASSLLQGSTEAFF. The DNA of the CDR3 is TGTGCCAGCAGTTTGTTGCAGGGGTCCACTGAAGCTTTCTTT. V and J are TRBV27 and TRBJ1-1; a weak D match, TRBD1 (6 bases). The V gene's germline CDR1 is MNHEY and CDR2 SMNVEV (reference sequence). Deletions cut 3 bases from V and 4 bases from J, with 12 bases between. The CDR3 consists of 14 residues.

V gene TRBV15 combines with J gene TRBJ2-3, with D maybe TRBD2 (6 bases). The CDR3 covers 17 residues. Trimming removed 0 bases at V and 4 bases at J, with 17 bases between. Looked up from germline, CDR1 is LNHNV and CDR2 is YYDKDF (reference sequence). The CDR3 coding sequence is TGTGCCACCAGCAGAGATCAAGGTAGCGGCCCTGCAGATACGCAGTATTTT. This translates into CATSRDQGSGPADTQYF.

This clone was found a few times. The chain has TRBV14 and TRBJ2-3; TRBD2 matches 7 bases. CDR3 length: 20 residues. Germline V gene data show CDR1 as SGHDN and CDR2 as FVKESK. J lost 13 bases, V lost 1 base, and 29 bases had no gene match. The CDR3 here is CASSQGRGRILSPHIESKYF. The CDR3 DNA reads TGTGCCAGCAGCCAAGGGCGGGGGAGAATTCTTAGCCCACACATAGAGTCCAAGTATTTT.

The genes are TRBV27 and TRBJ1-1; weak D call: TRBD1 (5 bases). The CDR3 is 17 residues long. Germline V gives CDR1 MNHEY, CDR2 SMNVEV (reference sequence). V was pared by 3 bases and J by 1 base, with 18 bases between. CDR3 amino acids: CASSFRLPRGTNTEAFF. The CDR3 DNA sequence: TGTGCCAGCAGTTTCCGGCTTCCTCGGGGGACGAACACTGAAGCTTTCTTT.

The chain employs TRBV7-6 and TRBJ2-2; 9 bases align to TRBD2. Germline assignment: CDR1 SGHVS and CDR2 FNYEAQ. The V segment lost 8 bases and the J segment 0 bases; nucleotides outside the gene matches: 13. The length of the CDR3 is 18 residues. CDR3 residues: CASGLPTSGNANTGELFF. The DNA for the CDR3 is TGTGCCAGCGGATTACCGACTAGCGGAAACGCGAACACCGGGGAGCTGTTTTTT.

This rearrangement joins TRBV28 to TRBJ1-2, with D maybe TRBD1 (5 bases). The CDR3 runs to 15 residues. Germline values: CDR1 MDHEN, CDR2 SYDVKM. V shed 2 bases and J shed 5 bases, with 15 bases lying between them. Here the CDR3 DNA reads TGTGCCAGCAGTTTAGCCCGGGGCCAGCGATATGGCTACACCTTC. It specifies CASSLARGQRYGYTF.

This rearrangement joins TRBV5-1 to TRBJ1-2; a possible D gene is TRBD1 (6 bases). Germline values: CDR1 SGHRS, CDR2 YFSETQ. Trimming left V 2 bases short and J 8 bases short, with 13 bases between. The CDR3 extends over 13 amino acids. DNA for the CDR3: TGCGCCAGCAGCTTCCCGGGGGCGAAAGGCTACACCTTC. Protein sequence: CASSFPGAKGYTF. Full variable domain (rest looked up from reference TRBV5-1 and TRBJ1-2): KAGVTQTPRYLIKTRGQQVTLSCSPISGHRSVSWYQQTPGQGLQFLFEYFSETQRNKGNFPGRFSGRQFSNSRSEMNVSTLELGDSALYLCASSFPGAKGYTFGSGTRLTVV.

This chain connects TRBV10-3 to TRBJ1-1; 10 bases match TRBD1. Germline V gene data show CDR1 as ENHRY and CDR2 as SYGVKD. The CDR3 is 13 amino acids. The V segment lost 7 bases and the J segment 7 bases; nucleotides outside the gene matches: 6. The CDR3 is CAITQGQGREAFF. The CDR3 region has the DNA TGTGCCATCACCCAGGGACAGGGGCGTGAAGCTTTCTTT.

The chain links TRBV7-9 to TRBJ2-3; the D gene is possibly TRBD2 (5 bases). With 5 bases removed from V and 6 bases from J, the gap between germline ends came to 18 bases. This CDR3 is 15 amino acids long. The germline gives CDR1 SEHNR, CDR2 FQNEAQ (reference sequence). CDR3 DNA sequence: TGTGCCAGCAGCCCCCTGGCGGGCCAGTCGGATACGCAGTATTTT. This encodes CASSPLAGQSDTQYF.

The gene calls are TRBV7-8 and TRBJ1-5; 10 bases match TRBD1. Germline V gene sequence: CDR1 SGHVS, CDR2 FQNEAQ. V dropped 5 bases and J dropped 0; count of bases not matched to a gene: 13. The CDR3 contains 19 residues. The CDR3 sequence: CASSPRVRQGAYSNQPQHF. The CDR3 DNA reads as TGTGCCAGCAGCCCCAGAGTACGACAGGGGGCATATAGCAATCAGCCCCAGCATTTT.

V is TRBV7-9 and J is TRBJ2-2, with TRBD1 matching 7 bases. Unmatched junction bases numbered 10, after V lost 5 bases and J lost 7 bases. Per the germline V gene, CDR1 is SEHNR and CDR2 is FQNEAQ (reference sequence). The CDR3 runs 15 residues. CDR3: CASSPDREAGGELFF. The CDR3 coding sequence is TGTGCCAGCAGCCCAGACAGGGAAGCAGGCGGGGAGCTGTTTTTT.

J is TRBJ2-1 and V is TRBV6-6; a possible D gene is TRBD2 (6 bases). The V gene lost 11 bases and the J gene lost 5 bases, with 16 bases spanning the gap. Germline V gene lookup returns CDR1 MNHNY and CDR2 SVGAGI (reference sequence). The CDR3 length is 13 residues. CDR3 DNA: TGTGCCGGAAAACGCGGGGCCAACAATGAGCAGTTCTTC. As protein: CAGKRGANNEQFF.

The rearrangement uses TRBV14 and TRBJ2-5; D tentatively reads TRBD1 or TRBD2 (6 bases each). The end of the DNA aligns better with TRBJ2-7, so the J call may be wrong. The germline gives CDR1 SGHDN, CDR2 FVKESK. The CDR3 is 15 amino acids. The CDR3 nucleotides are TGTGCCAGCAGCCAAGATATCAAGGGGGGCTACGAGCAGTACTTC. Its protein product is CASSQDIKGGYEQYF.

V and J are TRBV25-1 and TRBJ2-2, with 7 bases aligning to TRBD1. CDR3 length: 16 amino acids. Germline values: CDR1 MGHDK, CDR2 SYGVNS. Unmatched junction bases numbered 14, after V lost 7 bases and J lost 6 bases. This CDR3 is CASTPGTETGAGELFF. As DNA, the CDR3 is TGTGCCAGCACCCCCGGGACAGAGACGGGCGCCGGGGAGCTGTTTTTT.

CDR3 nucleotide sequence: TGTGCCAGCAGTGATTGGGTGGGCCGGGGGCAGGGACAGCCCCAGCATTTT. Protein product: CASSDWVGRGQGQPQHF. The chain carries TRBV2 and TRBJ1-5, with D perhaps matching TRBD1 (6 bases). The CDR3 runs 17 residues. Germline V gene sequence: CDR1 SNHLY, CDR2 FYNNEI. V gave up 3 bases and J gave up 7 bases, with 22 bases separating them. The full variable domain, with the rest looked up from reference TRBV2 and TRBJ1-5, is EPEVTQTPSHQVTQMGQEVILRCVPISNHLYFYWYRQILGQKVEFLVSFYNNEISEKSEIFDDQFSVERPDGSNFTLKIRSTKLEDSAMYFCASSDWVGRGQGQPQHFGDGTRLSIL.